These T cell receptor beta chains were read from a single sample in a study of T cells after yellow fever vaccination. TCRdb fed the 5' RACE reads into MiXCR, producing one record per CDR3 protein. Of some 63,000 distinct CDR3 sequences listed, approximately 8% are singletons. Specimen: CD8+ T cells sorted from PBMCs, collected 15 days after the yellow fever booster vaccination. These receptors all come from a man younger than 40 who received the YFV17D yellow fever vaccine. Each CDR3 is given with its conserved first and last residue. Fields, in order: D gene, V gene, J gene, clone size, CDR3 protein, CDR3 DNA. The D gene is left open where the match is weak. Only some rows state a clone size, as once, few, many or a class for expanded clones.

d_gene: TRBD1; v_gene: TRBV7-2; j_gene: TRBJ1-6; abundance: many; CDR3aa: CASSPWGQGSSPLHF; CDR3nt: TGTGCCAGCAGCCCCTGGGGACAGGGTTCCTCACCCCTCCACTTT
d_gene: TRBD2; v_gene: TRBV6-2/TRBV6-3; j_gene: TRBJ2-2; abundance: many; CDR3aa: CASKGTSGSLGELFF; CDR3nt: TGTGCCAGCAAGGGGACTAGCGGGTCCCTCGGGGAGCTGTTTTTT
d_gene: TRBD2; v_gene: TRBV20-1; j_gene: TRBJ2-1; abundance: many; CDR3aa: CSETSGRNEQFF; CDR3nt: TGCAGTGAAACTAGCGGGAGGAATGAGCAGTTCTTC
d_gene: -; v_gene: TRBV20-1; j_gene: TRBJ2-7; abundance: many; CDR3aa: CSARDRSGRDYEQYF; CDR3nt: TGCAGTGCTAGAGATCGGTCAGGCCGAGACTACGAGCAGTACTTC
d_gene: TRBD1; v_gene: TRBV12-3/TRBV12-4; j_gene: TRBJ2-7; abundance: -; CDR3aa: CARTRGTGSPEQYF; CDR3nt: TGTGCCAGGACCAGGGGGACAGGGTCCCCCGAGCAGTACTTC
d_gene: TRBD1; v_gene: TRBV3-1; j_gene: TRBJ1-5; abundance: many; CDR3aa: CASSPSGGGNQPQHF; CDR3nt: TGTGCCAGCAGCCCTTCAGGGGGTGGCAATCAGCCCCAGCATTTT
d_gene: -; v_gene: TRBV15; j_gene: TRBJ2-6; abundance: -; CDR3aa: CATSGATAQGSGANVLTF; CDR3nt: TGTGCCACCAGCGGAGCGACCGCACAGGGCTCTGGGGCCAACGTCCTGACTTTC
d_gene: -; v_gene: TRBV21-1; j_gene: TRBJ2-7; abundance: many; CDR3aa: CASSPLTQTPYEQYF; CDR3nt: TGTGCCAGCAGTCCTTTAACCCAAACGCCCTACGAGCAGTACTTC
d_gene: -; v_gene: TRBV7-2; j_gene: TRBJ2-2; abundance: many; CDR3aa: CASSLSQSIGTGELFF; CDR3nt: TGTGCCAGCAGCTTATCGCAGAGCATAGGGACCGGGGAGCTGTTTTTT
d_gene: -; v_gene: TRBV7-9; j_gene: TRBJ2-1; abundance: many; CDR3aa: CASSFSGLFYNEQFF; CDR3nt: TGTGCCAGCAGCTTCTCGGGTCTGTTCTACAATGAGCAGTTCTTC
d_gene: -; v_gene: TRBV5-5; j_gene: TRBJ2-5; abundance: -; CDR3aa: CARGPGRGSETQYF; CDR3nt: TGTGCCAGGGGCCCCGGGCGTGGCAGCGAGACCCAGTACTTC
d_gene: TRBD2; v_gene: TRBV11-2; j_gene: TRBJ2-3; abundance: many; CDR3aa: CASSFAGGTDTQYF; CDR3nt: TGTGCCAGCAGCTTCGCGGGAGGGACAGATACGCAGTATTTT
d_gene: TRBD1; v_gene: TRBV28; j_gene: TRBJ2-7; abundance: many; CDR3aa: CASGTGRSYEQYF; CDR3nt: TGTGCCAGCGGGACAGGGAGGTCCTACGAGCAGTACTTC
d_gene: -; v_gene: TRBV4-3; j_gene: TRBJ2-3; abundance: many; CDR3aa: CASSQDAAAGASTDTQYF; CDR3nt: TGCGCCAGCAGCCAAGATGCTGCTGCGGGGGCTAGCACAGATACGCAGTATTTT
d_gene: -; v_gene: TRBV29-1; j_gene: TRBJ2-5; abundance: many; CDR3aa: CSVEVGEGQETQYF; CDR3nt: TGCAGCGTTGAAGTCGGCGAGGGGCAAGAGACCCAGTACTTC
d_gene: -; v_gene: TRBV7-6; j_gene: TRBJ1-6; abundance: -; CDR3aa: CASSLGQGSPLHF; CDR3nt: TGTGCCAGCAGCTTAGGCCAGGGTTCACCCCTCCACTTT
d_gene: -; v_gene: TRBV7-6; j_gene: TRBJ2-7; abundance: -; CDR3aa: CASSLAASSYEQYF; CDR3nt: TGTGCCAGCAGCTTAGCAGCCAGCTCCTACGAGCAGTACTTC
d_gene: -; v_gene: TRBV29-1; j_gene: TRBJ2-1; abundance: many; CDR3aa: CSGLGENEQFF; CDR3nt: TGCAGCGGTTTGGGGGAAAATGAGCAGTTCTTC
d_gene: TRBD2; v_gene: TRBV19; j_gene: TRBJ2-2; abundance: many; CDR3aa: CASMSGSHYTGELFF; CDR3nt: TGTGCCAGTATGAGCGGGAGCCACTACACCGGGGAGCTGTTTTTT
d_gene: TRBD2; v_gene: TRBV3-1; j_gene: TRBJ2-5; abundance: many; CDR3aa: CASSSVLLAGELQETQYF; CDR3nt: TGTGCCAGCAGCTCGGTGCTTCTAGCGGGAGAACTCCAAGAGACCCAGTACTTC
d_gene: -; v_gene: TRBV14; j_gene: TRBJ1-4; abundance: many; CDR3aa: CASSQEEVTSTNEKLFF; CDR3nt: TGTGCCAGCAGCCAAGAGGAGGTGACCTCAACTAATGAAAAACTGTTTTTT
d_gene: TRBD2; v_gene: TRBV7-3; j_gene: TRBJ2-7; abundance: many; CDR3aa: CASSLSGGLPYEQYF; CDR3nt: TGTGCCAGCAGCTTAAGCGGGGGTTTACCCTACGAGCAGTACTTC
d_gene: -; v_gene: TRBV2; j_gene: TRBJ1-1; abundance: many; CDR3aa: CASSELRDAFF; CDR3nt: TGTGCCAGCAGTGAACTCAGGGACGCTTTCTTT
d_gene: -; v_gene: TRBV28; j_gene: TRBJ1-3; abundance: many; CDR3aa: CASRLDGGDMSIYF; CDR3nt: TGTGCCAGCAGGCTGGACGGGGGAGATATGTCCATATATTTT